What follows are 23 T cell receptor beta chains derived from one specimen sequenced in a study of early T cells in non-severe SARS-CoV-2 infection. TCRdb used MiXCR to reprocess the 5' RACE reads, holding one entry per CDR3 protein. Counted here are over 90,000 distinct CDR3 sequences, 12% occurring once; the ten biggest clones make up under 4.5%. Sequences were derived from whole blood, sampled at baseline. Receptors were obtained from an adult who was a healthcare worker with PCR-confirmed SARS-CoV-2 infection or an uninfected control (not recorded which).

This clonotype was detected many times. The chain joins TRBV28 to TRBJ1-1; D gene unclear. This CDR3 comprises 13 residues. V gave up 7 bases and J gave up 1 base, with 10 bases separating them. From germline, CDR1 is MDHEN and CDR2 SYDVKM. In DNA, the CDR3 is TGTGCCAGCACCAAAATCAGGAACACTGAAGCTTTCTTT. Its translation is CASTKIRNTEAFF. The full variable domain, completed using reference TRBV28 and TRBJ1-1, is DVKVTQSSRYLVKRTGEKVFLECVQDMDHENMFWYRQDPGLGLRLIYFSYDVKMKEKGDIPEGYSVSREKKERFSLILESASTNQTSMYLCASTKIRNTEAFFGQGTRLTVV.

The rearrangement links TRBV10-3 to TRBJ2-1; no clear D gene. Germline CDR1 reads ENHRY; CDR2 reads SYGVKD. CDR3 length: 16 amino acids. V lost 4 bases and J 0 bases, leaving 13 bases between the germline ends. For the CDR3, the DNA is TGTGCCATCAGTGGAGAACGCCTAAGCTCCTACAATGAGCAGTTCTTC. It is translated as CAISGERLSSYNEQFF.

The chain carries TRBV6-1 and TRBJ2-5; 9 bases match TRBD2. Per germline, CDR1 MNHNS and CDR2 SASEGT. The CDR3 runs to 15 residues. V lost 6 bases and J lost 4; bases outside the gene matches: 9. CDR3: CASSPTSGSLETQYF. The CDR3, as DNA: TGTGCCAGCAGCCCTACTAGCGGGTCCTTAGAGACCCAGTACTTC.

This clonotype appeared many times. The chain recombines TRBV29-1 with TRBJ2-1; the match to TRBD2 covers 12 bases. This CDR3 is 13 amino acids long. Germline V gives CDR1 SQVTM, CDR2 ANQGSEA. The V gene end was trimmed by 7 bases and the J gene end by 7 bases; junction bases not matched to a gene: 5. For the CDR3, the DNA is TGCAGCGCCGGGACTAGCGGGTTTAATGAGCAGTTCTTC. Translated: CSAGTSGFNEQFF.

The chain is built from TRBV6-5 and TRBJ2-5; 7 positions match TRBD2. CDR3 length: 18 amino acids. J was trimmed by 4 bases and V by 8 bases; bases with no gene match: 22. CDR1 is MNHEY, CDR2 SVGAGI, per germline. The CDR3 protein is CASSRFPYPVWGGETQYF. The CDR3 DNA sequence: TGTGCCAGCTCCAGGTTTCCTTATCCTGTTTGGGGGGGAGAGACCCAGTACTTC.

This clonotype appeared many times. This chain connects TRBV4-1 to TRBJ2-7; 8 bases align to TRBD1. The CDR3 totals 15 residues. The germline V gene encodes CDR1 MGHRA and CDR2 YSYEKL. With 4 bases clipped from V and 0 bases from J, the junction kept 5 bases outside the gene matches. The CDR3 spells CASSPGTGNSYEQYF. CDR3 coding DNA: TGCGCCAGCAGCCCAGGGACAGGCAACTCCTACGAGCAGTACTTC.

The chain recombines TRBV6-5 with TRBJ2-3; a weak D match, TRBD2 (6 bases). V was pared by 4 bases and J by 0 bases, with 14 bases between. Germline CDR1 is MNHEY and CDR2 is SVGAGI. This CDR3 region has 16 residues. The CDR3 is CASSSLRGASTDTQYF. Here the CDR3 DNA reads TGTGCCAGCAGTTCTCTGCGCGGGGCTAGCACAGATACGCAGTATTTT.

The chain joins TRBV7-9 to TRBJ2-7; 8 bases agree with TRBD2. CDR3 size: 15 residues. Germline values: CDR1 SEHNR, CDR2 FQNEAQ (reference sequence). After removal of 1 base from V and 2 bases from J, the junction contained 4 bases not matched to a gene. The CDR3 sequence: CASSLVAGMPYEQYF. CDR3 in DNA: TGTGCCAGCAGCTTAGTAGCGGGGATGCCCTACGAGCAGTACTTC.

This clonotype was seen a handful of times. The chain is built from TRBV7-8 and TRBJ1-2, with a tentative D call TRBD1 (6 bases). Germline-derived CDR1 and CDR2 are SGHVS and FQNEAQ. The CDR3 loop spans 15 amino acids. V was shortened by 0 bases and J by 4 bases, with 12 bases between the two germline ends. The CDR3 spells CASSLAQGRSYGYTF. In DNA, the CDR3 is TGTGCCAGCAGCTTAGCGCAGGGGAGATCCTATGGCTACACCTTC.

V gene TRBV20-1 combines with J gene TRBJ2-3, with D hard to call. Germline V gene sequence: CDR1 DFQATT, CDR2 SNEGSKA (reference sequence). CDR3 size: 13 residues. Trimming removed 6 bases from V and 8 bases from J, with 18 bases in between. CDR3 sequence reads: CSAPPQSVGTQYF. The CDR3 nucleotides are TGCAGTGCCCCCCCCCAGTCGGTGGGTACGCAGTATTTT.

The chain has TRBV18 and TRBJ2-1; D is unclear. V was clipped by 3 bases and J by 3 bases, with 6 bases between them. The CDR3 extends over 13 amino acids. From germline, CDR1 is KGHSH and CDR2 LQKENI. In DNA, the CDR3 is TGTGCCAGCTCACCTGACATCTACAATGAGCAGTTCTTC. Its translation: CASSPDIYNEQFF.

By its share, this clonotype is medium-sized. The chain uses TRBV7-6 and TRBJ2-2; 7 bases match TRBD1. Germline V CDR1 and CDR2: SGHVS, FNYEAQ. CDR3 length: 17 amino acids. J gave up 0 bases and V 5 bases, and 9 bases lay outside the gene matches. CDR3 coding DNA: TGTGCCAGCAGCCCTCTACCCCAGGGGGCGAACACCGGGGAGCTGTTTTTT. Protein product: CASSPLPQGANTGELFF. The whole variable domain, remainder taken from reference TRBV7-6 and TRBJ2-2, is GAGVSQSPRYKVTKRGQDVALRCDPISGHVSLYWYRQALGQGPEFLTYFNYEAQQDKSGLPNDRFSAERPEGSISTLTIQRTEQRDSAMYRCASSPLPQGANTGELFFGEGSRLTVL.

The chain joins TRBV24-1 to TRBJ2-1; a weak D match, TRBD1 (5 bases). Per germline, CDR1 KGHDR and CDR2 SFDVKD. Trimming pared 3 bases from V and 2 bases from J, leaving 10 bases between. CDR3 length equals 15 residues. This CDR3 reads CATSDGMGPYNEQFF. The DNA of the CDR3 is TGTGCCACCAGTGATGGTATGGGGCCCTACAATGAGCAGTTCTTC.

For the CDR3, the DNA is TGTGCCAGTAGTCCCCGGACTAGCGCATTCTACGAGCAGTACTTC. The encoded protein is CASSPRTSAFYEQYF. The chain has TRBV19 and TRBJ2-7; 9 bases agree with TRBD2. Germline lookup yields CDR1 LNHDA and CDR2 SQIVND (reference sequence). The CDR3 totals 15 residues. V was pared by 5 bases and J by 3 bases, with 8 bases of the junction left unmatched.

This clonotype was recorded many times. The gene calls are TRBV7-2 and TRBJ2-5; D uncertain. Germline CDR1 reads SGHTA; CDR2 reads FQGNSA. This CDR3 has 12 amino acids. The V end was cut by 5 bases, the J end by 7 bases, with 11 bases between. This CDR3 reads CASSREAGTQYF. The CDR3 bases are TGTGCCAGCAGCCGAGAAGCAGGGACCCAGTACTTC.

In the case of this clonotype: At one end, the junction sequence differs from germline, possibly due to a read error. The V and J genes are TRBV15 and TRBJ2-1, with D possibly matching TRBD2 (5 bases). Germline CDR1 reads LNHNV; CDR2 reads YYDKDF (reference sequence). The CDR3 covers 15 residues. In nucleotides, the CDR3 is TGCGCCACCAGCAGAAGCGGAAGCTCCTACAATGAGCAGTTCTTC. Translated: CATSRSGSSYNEQFF.

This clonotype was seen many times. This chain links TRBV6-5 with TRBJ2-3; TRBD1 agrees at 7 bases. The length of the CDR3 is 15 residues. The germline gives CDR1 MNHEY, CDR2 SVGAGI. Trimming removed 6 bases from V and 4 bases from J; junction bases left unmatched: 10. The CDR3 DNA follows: TGTGCCAGCAGCTTACAGGGGAGTTACCCAGATACGCAGTATTTT. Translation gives CASSLQGSYPDTQYF.

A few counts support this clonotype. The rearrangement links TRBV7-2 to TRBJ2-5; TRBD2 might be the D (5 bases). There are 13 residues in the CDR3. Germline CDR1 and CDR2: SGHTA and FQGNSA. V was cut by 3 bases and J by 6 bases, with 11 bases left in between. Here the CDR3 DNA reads TGTGCCAGCAGCTTTGAGGGAGTAAAGACCCAGTACTTC. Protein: CASSFEGVKTQYF.

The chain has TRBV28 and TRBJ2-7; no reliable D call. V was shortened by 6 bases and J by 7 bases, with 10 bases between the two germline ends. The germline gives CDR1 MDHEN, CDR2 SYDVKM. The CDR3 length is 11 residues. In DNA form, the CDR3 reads TGTGCCAGCAGCCGCCCTTGGGAGCAGTACTTC. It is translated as CASSRPWEQYF.

The CDR3 DNA is TGCAGTGCTAGTCCCCTCACACAGGGATCCGAGCAGTACTTC. This sequence encodes CSASPLTQGSEQYF. This rearrangement joins TRBV20-1 to TRBJ2-7; the D gene is possibly TRBD1 (6 bases). V was cut by 3 bases and J by 6 bases, with 18 bases left in between. The CDR3 length is 14 residues. The germline V gene has CDR1 DFQATT and CDR2 SNEGSKA (reference sequence).

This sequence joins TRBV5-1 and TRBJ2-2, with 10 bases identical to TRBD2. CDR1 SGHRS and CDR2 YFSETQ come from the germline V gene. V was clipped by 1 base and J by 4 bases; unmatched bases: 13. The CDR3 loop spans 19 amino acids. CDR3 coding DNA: TGCGCCAGCAGCTTGTCTAGGGCTTTTGGACTAGCGGTCACCGGGGAGCTGTTTTTT. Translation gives CASSLSRAFGLAVTGELFF.

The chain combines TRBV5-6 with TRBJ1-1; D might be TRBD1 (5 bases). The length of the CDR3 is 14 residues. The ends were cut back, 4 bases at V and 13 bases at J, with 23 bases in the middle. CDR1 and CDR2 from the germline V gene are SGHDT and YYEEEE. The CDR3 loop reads CASSPVRGRGVVFF. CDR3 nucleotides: TGTGCCAGCAGCCCGGTTAGGGGCCGAGGTGTAGTTTTCTTT.

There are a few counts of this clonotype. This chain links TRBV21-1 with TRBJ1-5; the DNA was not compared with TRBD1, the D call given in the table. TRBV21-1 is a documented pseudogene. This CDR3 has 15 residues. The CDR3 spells CASSVPDTPNQPQHF. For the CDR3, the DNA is TGTGCCAGCAGCGTCCCAGACACTCCCAATCAGCCCCAGCATTTT.